A single sample gave rise to the 13 T cell receptor beta chains below, sequenced in a study of response to subunit inactivated influenza vaccine. TCRdb used MiXCR to reprocess the RT-PCR reads, holding one entry per CDR3 protein. The repertoire holds about 160,000 distinct CDR3 sequences, with about 10% as singletons. Sequenced here: CD8+ T cells sorted from PBMCs, sampled around 2 years after vaccination. The origin of the receptors is a man between 50 and 70 years old who received an inactivated influenza vaccine.

This clonotype has more than one count but fewer than ten. The rearrangement links TRBV5-1 to TRBJ2-1; a weak D match, TRBD1 (5 bases). This CDR3 has 13 residues. Per the germline V gene, CDR1 is SGHRS and CDR2 is YFSETQ. The ends were cut back, 7 bases at V and 0 bases at J, with 8 bases in the middle. CDR3 amino acids: CASRQSSYNEQFF. In nucleotides, the CDR3 is TGCGCCAGCCGACAGAGCTCCTACAATGAGCAGTTCTTC. Together with reference TRBV5-1 and TRBJ2-1, the CDR3 gives the full variable domain: KAGVTQTPRYLIKTRGQQVTLSCSPISGHRSVSWYQQTPGQGLQFLFEYFSETQRNKGNFPGRFSGRQFSNSRSEMNVSTLELGDSALYLCASRQSSYNEQFFGPGTRLTVL.

This clonotype was seen at least ten times. The genes are TRBV29-1 and TRBJ1-1; D gene unclear. Germline assignment: CDR1 SQVTM and CDR2 ANQGSEA. This CDR3 comprises 13 residues. Trimming removed 6 bases from V and 2 bases from J, with 13 bases in between. The CDR3 loop reads CSVAPGPNTEAFF. The CDR3 nucleotides read TGCAGCGTGGCACCCGGACCCAACACTGAAGCTTTCTTT.

This clonotype was seen only a few times. The chain combines TRBV29-1 with TRBJ2-7; D call uncertain. The CDR3 loop spans 14 amino acids. Trimming cost V 7 bases and J 2 bases, with 18 bases left between them. Germline CDR1 and CDR2: SQVTM and ANQGSEA. This CDR3 is CSAIPSEGTYEQYF. The CDR3 nucleotides are TGCAGCGCCATTCCGTCCGAAGGTACCTACGAGCAGTACTTC.

The rearrangement links TRBV6-2 or TRBV6-3 to TRBJ2-1, with 11 bases aligning to TRBD1. The germline V gene encodes CDR1 MNHEY and CDR2 SVGEGT. V was clipped by 3 bases and J by 4 bases; unmatched bases: 8. This CDR3 is built from 17 residues. The CDR3 protein is CASSYTPGQGAYNEQFF. Written as DNA, the CDR3 is TGTGCCAGCAGTTATACACCCGGACAGGGGGCGTACAATGAGCAGTTCTTC.

This clonotype was counted at least ten times. CDR3 residues: CASRSPLPGQGAIGNQPQHF. CDR3 DNA: TGTGCCAGCAGATCCCCCCTTCCGGGACAGGGGGCAATTGGCAATCAGCCCCAGCATTTT. The gene calls are TRBV12-3 or TRBV12-4 and TRBJ1-5, with TRBD1 matching over 12 bases. V lost 6 bases to trimming and J lost 2 bases; unmatched junction nucleotides: 17. The CDR3 is 20 residues long.

This clonotype has more than one count but fewer than ten. Here the CDR3 reads CASSPIGGEQYF. In nucleotides, the CDR3 is TGTGCCAGCAGTCCCATCGGGGGCGAGCAGTACTTC. The chain is built from TRBV27 and TRBJ2-7; perhaps TRBD2 as D (6 bases). Germline CDR1 reads MNHEY; CDR2 reads SMNVEV (reference sequence). Deletions cut 5 bases from V and 6 bases from J, with 11 bases between. The CDR3 runs to 12 residues.

This clonotype was picked up many times. The chain has TRBV7-3 and TRBJ2-1; either TRBD1 or TRBD2 may fit D (5 bases each). V was clipped by 2 bases and J by 8 bases, with 16 bases between them. Germline V lookup: CDR1 SGHTA, CDR2 FQGTGA. This CDR3 contains 15 residues. The chain's CDR3 is CASSLQLGTFDEQFF. CDR3 DNA: TGTGCCAGCAGCTTACAGTTGGGGACGTTCGATGAGCAGTTCTTC.

The chain couples TRBV20-1 to TRBJ2-1, with 10 bases matching TRBD1. V lost 4 bases to trimming and J lost 8 bases; unmatched junction nucleotides: 8. CDR1 is DFQATT, CDR2 SNEGSKA, per germline (reference sequence). The CDR3 covers 14 residues. CDR3 nucleotide sequence: TGCAGTGCTAATCGGGACAGGGGACAATATGAGCAGTTCTTC. Its protein product is CSANRDRGQYEQFF.

The chain joins TRBV27 to TRBJ2-6, with 16 bases aligning to TRBD2. Trimming cost V 1 base and J 1 base; bases outside gene matches: 4. The CDR3 is 20 residues long. Germline assignment: CDR1 MNHEY and CDR2 SMNVEV (reference sequence). The CDR3: CASSLWGTSGRGSGANVLTF. DNA of the CDR3: TGTGCCAGCAGTTTATGGGGGACTAGCGGGAGGGGATCTGGGGCCAACGTCCTGACTTTC.

This clonotype was found once. J is TRBJ2-1 and V is TRBV27; D may be TRBD2 (5 bases). Germline CDR1 reads MNHEY; CDR2 reads SMNVEV (reference sequence). This CDR3 region has 13 residues. V lost 5 bases to trimming and J lost 9 bases, with 14 bases between them. DNA of the CDR3: TGTGCCAGCAGTCCATTTCTAGCTGGTGAGCAGTTCTTC. It specifies CASSPFLAGEQFF.

This clonotype was detected only a few times. The V and J genes are TRBV5-8 and TRBJ1-6; the D gene is possibly TRBD1 (5 bases). The CDR3 extends over 14 amino acids. In germline, CDR1 is SGHTS, CDR2 YDEGEE. The germline V and J ends were trimmed by 4 bases and 7 bases, with 12 bases remaining between them. The CDR3 loop is CASSTGRENSPLHF. CDR3 sequence (DNA): TGTGCCAGCAGCACGGGACGGGAGAATTCACCCCTCCACTTT.

This clonotype was seen repeatedly, ten times or more. The chain has TRBV7-9 and TRBJ2-1; no reliable D call. The CDR3 has 14 amino acids. With 1 base removed from V and 6 bases from J, the gap between germline ends came to 10 bases. Germline V gene lookup returns CDR1 SEHNR and CDR2 FQNEAQ (reference sequence). The CDR3: CASSLDGGGNEQFF. The CDR3 DNA reads as TGTGCCAGCAGCTTAGACGGTGGCGGCAATGAGCAGTTCTTC.

This clonotype was recorded at least ten times. The V call is TRBV29-1, the J call TRBJ1-1; D is unresolved. V lost 5 bases to trimming and J lost 0 bases, with 4 bases between them. Germline V gives CDR1 SQVTM, CDR2 ANQGSEA. CDR3 size: 11 residues. In nucleotides, the CDR3 is TGCAGCGTTCCGTTGAACACTGAAGCTTTCTTT. Protein: CSVPLNTEAFF. The full variable domain, with the rest looked up from reference TRBV29-1 and TRBJ1-1, is SAVISQKPSRDICQRGTSLTIQCQVDSQVTMMFWYRQQPGQSLTLIATANQGSEATYESGFVIDKFPISRPNLTFSTLTVSNMSPEDSSIYLCSVPLNTEAFFGQGTRLTVV.